These T cell receptor beta chains were read from a single sample in a study of blood T cell repertoires in COVID-19. Using immunoSEQ multiplex PCR, the repertoire was profiled, and TCRdb retains in-frame clones only, with some absent. The sample yields approximately 89,000 clones, 75% to 85% seen once. The sequencing sample was made of peripheral blood. These receptors were obtained from a man aged 70 or older with acute or convalescent COVID-19. The CDR3 runs from the conserved cysteine through the conserved F or W. The D gene is left open where the match is weak. Not all rows give a size; the values are once, few, many and, for expanded clones, a class.

TRBD1	TRBV2	TRBJ2-1	-	TGTGCCAGCAGTGAACCGGGACAGGGGGTATGGAATGAGCAGTTCTTC	CASSEPGQGVWNEQFF
-	TRBV19	TRBJ2-7	-	TGTGCCAGTAGTATAGGTTCTGGGGCCTCCGTTGTATACGAGCAGTACTTC	CASSIGSGASVVYEQYF
TRBD2	TRBV28	TRBJ2-7	-	TGTGCCGAACCTACAGGGTCGGTGTCTAGCGGGAAGCACGGGCAGTACTTC	CAEPTGSVSSGKHGQYF
-	TRBV10-3	TRBJ2-7	once	TGTGCCATCAGCGCACAGGGTTCCTACGAGCAGTACTTC	CAISAQGSYEQYF
-	TRBV30	TRBJ1-5	-	TGTGCCTGGAGAATCTTTAGCAATCAGCCCCAGCATTTT	CAWRIFSNQPQHF
-	TRBV19	TRBJ1-2	few	TGTGCCAGTAGGTTTTCGGGGGGACGGATCGTCTATGGCTACACCTTC	CASRFSGGRIVYGYTF
TRBD2	TRBV14	TRBJ2-1	-	TGTGCCAGCAGCCGTCTACTAGCGGGAGCGGTGGATGAGCAGTTCTTC	CASSRLLAGAVDEQFF
TRBD2	TRBV30	TRBJ2-3	-	TGTGCCTGGAGACCCCCGGGACTAGCGGGAGGGGATACGCAGTATTTT	CAWRPPGLAGGDTQYF
-	TRBV7-6	TRBJ1-4	-	TGTGCCAGCAGCCATGGTGGGGGAGGGAAGGAAAAACTGTTTTTT	CASSHGGGGKEKLFF
TRBD1	TRBV27	TRBJ2-2	-	TGTGCCAGCAGTTTATCGACAGGGGCTTTTGGGGAGCTGTTTTTT	CASSLSTGAFGELFF
TRBD1	TRBV28	TRBJ2-1	-	TGTGCCAGCGGGAGATTCGGGACAGGGATGCATGAGCAGTTCTTC	CASGRFGTGMHEQFF
-	TRBV28	TRBJ2-7	few	TGTGCCAGCTTCACTCGCGACAGAGCCTACGAGCAGTACTTC	CASFTRDRAYEQYF
TRBD2	TRBV30	TRBJ2-7	-	TGTGCCTGGAACTCCGGGACTAGCGGGGACGAGCAGTACTTC	CAWNSGTSGDEQYF
TRBD1	TRBV7-9	TRBJ1-2	-	TGTGCCAGCAGCCACGGGACAGGGGACTATGGCTACACCTTC	CASSHGTGDYGYTF
TRBD1	TRBV2	TRBJ1-5	few	TGTGCCAGCAGAGCTGGGACAGTTAGCAATCAGCCCCAGCATTTT	CASRAGTVSNQPQHF
TRBD1	TRBV28	TRBJ1-5	-	TGTGCCAGCAGTTTAGCGGGACAGGGTGATCAGCCCCAGCATTTT	CASSLAGQGDQPQHF
-	TRBV5-5	TRBJ1-5	-	TGTGCCAGCAGCTATGGACAGCTCAATCAGCCCCAGCATTTT	CASSYGQLNQPQHF
-	TRBV29-1	TRBJ1-2	-	TGCAGCGTTGATAGGATGGCAGGGGTAGGCTACACCTTC	CSVDRMAGVGYTF
-	TRBV5-6	TRBJ1-3	-	TGTGCCAGCAGCGGTGTCAGGGCTCTTTCTGGAAACACCATATATTTT	CASSGVRALSGNTIYF
-	TRBV24-1	TRBJ2-3	few	TGTGCCACCAGTGATTATGGAGGGCTGGGGCGTACGCAGTATTTT	CATSDYGGLGRTQYF
-	TRBV7-3	TRBJ2-2	once	TGTGCCAGCAGCTTAACGGGCAGGGGAGGGTCCGGGGAGCTGTTTTTT	CASSLTGRGGSGELFF
-	TRBV29-1	TRBJ2-7	-	TGCAGCGTTGAAGGAATTGGGGGCGGGAGCGCCTACGAGCAGTACTTC	CSVEGIGGGSAYEQYF
-	TRBV27	TRBJ1-4	-	TGTGCCAGCAGTTACGACCTTACGTGGTCAGGTGAAAAACTGTTTTTT	CASSYDLTWSGEKLFF
TRBD2	TRBV7-2	TRBJ2-2	-	TGTGCCAGCAGCCGGACTAGTACAAACACCGGGGAGCTGTTTTTT	CASSRTSTNTGELFF
TRBD1	TRBV10-3	TRBJ2-1	-	TGTGCCATCGGACTATCAGGGGGCTTGGACAATGAGCAGTTCTTC	CAIGLSGGLDNEQFF
-	TRBV19	TRBJ2-7	-	TGTGCCAGTAGTTCGGACCGAGGGATGGAAGACGAGCAGTACTTC	CASSSDRGMEDEQYF
TRBD2	TRBV9	TRBJ2-7	-	TGTGCCAGCAGCGCGGGGGGGACTAGCGGGATCTACGAGCAGTACTTC	CASSAGGTSGIYEQYF
TRBD1	TRBV27	TRBJ1-2	-	TGTGCCAGCAGTTTATCGGCAGGGGGCAGGAACTATGGCTACACCTTC	CASSLSAGGRNYGYTF
TRBD1	TRBV11-2	TRBJ2-7	-	TGTGCCAGCAGCTTAGCTACCGGGACAGGGGTTATAATTGGCGACGAGCAGTACTTC	CASSLATGTGVIIGDEQYF
TRBD1	TRBV9	TRBJ2-7	once	TGTGCCAGCAGCGCACCTGGGACAGGGGCCTTCTCCTACGAGCAGTACTTC	CASSAPGTGAFSYEQYF
-	TRBV29-1	TRBJ2-3	once	TGCAGCGTTATCTGGACAGGGCTTGTCGCGGGAGGGCCGAGGAGCACAGATACGCAGTATTTT	CSVIWTGLVAGGPRSTDTQYF
TRBD2	TRBV5-1	TRBJ2-1	-	TGCGCCAGCAGCTCCCCGGGACTAGGGGGGAATGAGCAGTTCTTC	CASSSPGLGGNEQFF
-	TRBV18	TRBJ1-3	-	TGTGCCAGCTCACCAGGCATCGGGCAGGGAGGAAACACCATATATTTT	CASSPGIGQGGNTIYF
TRBD2	TRBV7-2	TRBJ2-7	-	TGTGCCAGCAGCATCCCGGGGGGACTAGCGGGACTCTACGAGCAGTACTTC	CASSIPGGLAGLYEQYF
TRBD1	TRBV28	TRBJ1-5	-	TGTGCCAGCAGGGGCTTTACAGGGGGCTTCAATCAGCCCCAGCATTTT	CASRGFTGGFNQPQHF
-	TRBV27	TRBJ1-1	-	TGTGCCAGCAGCCGGGGGGTCATGAACACTGAAGCTTTCTTT	CASSRGVMNTEAFF
TRBD2	TRBV7-9	TRBJ2-3	few	TGTGCCAGCAGCTCCTTAGCGGGAGGGCGGAGCACAGATACGCAGTATTTT	CASSSLAGGRSTDTQYF
-	TRBV5-6	TRBJ1-6	once	TGTGCCAGCAGCTCCGGGACACATGGTGGTTCACCCCTCCACTTT	CASSSGTHGGSPLHF
TRBD2	TRBV6-2/TRBV6-3	TRBJ2-1	-	TGTGCCAGCAGTCGACGGACTAGCGGGCACAATGAGCAGTTCTTC	CASSRRTSGHNEQFF
-	TRBV6-6	TRBJ2-5	-	TGTGCCAGCAGTTACTCTTCAGGGAGGGGGCAAGAGACCCAGTACTTC	CASSYSSGRGQETQYF
-	TRBV6-2/TRBV6-3	TRBJ1-5	few	TGTGCCAGCAGTTATCAGTATCAGCCCCAGCATTTT	CASSYQYQPQHF
TRBD1	TRBV7-6	TRBJ2-3	few	TGTGCCAGCAGCCTAAGGGGGCAGTCCGAGAGCACAGATACGCAGTATTTT	CASSLRGQSESTDTQYF
-	TRBV30	TRBJ1-2	-	TGTGCCTGGAGGGGGGATGGGGGCCACTATGGCTACACCTTC	CAWRGDGGHYGYTF
-	TRBV28	TRBJ2-7	-	TGTGCCAGCAGTTTACTACGGTTTACCTACGAGCAGTACTTC	CASSLLRFTYEQYF
TRBD2	TRBV5-4	TRBJ2-2	-	TGTGCCAGCAGCTTGTACCTAGCGGAAAACACCGGGGAGCTGTTTTTT	CASSLYLAENTGELFF
-	TRBV5-6	TRBJ2-7	-	TGTGCCAGCGCCCAGATCCCTCACGAGCAGTACTTC	CASAQIPHEQYF
-	TRBV19	TRBJ2-7	-	TGTGCCAGTAGTATCGCTAGGACAGTCTACGAGCAGTACTTC	CASSIARTVYEQYF
TRBD1	TRBV27	TRBJ2-1	-	TGTGCCAGCAGTCCCGGGACAGGGGTACTACAGACTGTAAACAATGAGCAGTTCTTC	CASSPGTGVLQTVNNEQFF
TRBD1	TRBV2	TRBJ1-2	-	TGTGCCAGCAAAGTGACAGGGGACTATGGCTACACCTTC	CASKVTGDYGYTF
TRBD1	TRBV28	TRBJ1-1	-	TGTGCCGCATGGGGACAGGGGGCAAAGGCTGAAGCTTTCTTT	CAAWGQGAKAEAFF
TRBD1	TRBV12-3/TRBV12-4	TRBJ1-2	-	TGTGCCAGCAGTTTTGGGACAGGCAATGGCTACACCTTC	CASSFGTGNGYTF
TRBD1	TRBV7-6	TRBJ1-1	-	TGTGCCAGCAGCTTAGCAGGACAGGGACGGAGCGCTGAAGCTTTCTTT	CASSLAGQGRSAEAFF
TRBD1	TRBV11-2	TRBJ2-1	few	TGTGCCAGCAGGAGACAGGGGGCGGCTAGGGAGCAGTTCTTC	CASRRQGAAREQFF
-	TRBV7-7	TRBJ1-1	-	TGTGCTAGCGCTCTCTCAGTTAACACTGAAGCTTTCTTT	CASALSVNTEAFF
TRBD1	TRBV18	TRBJ1-1	-	TGTGCCAGCTCAACAAACAGGGGTCTTAACACTGAAGCTTTCTTT	CASSTNRGLNTEAFF
TRBD1	TRBV9	TRBJ1-1	-	TGTGCCAGCAGCATCCGACAGGGGGCAAACACTGAAGCTTTCTTT	CASSIRQGANTEAFF
-	TRBV19	TRBJ1-2	-	TGTGCCAGTAGTAACAGGGTTCCTGGCTACACCTTC	CASSNRVPGYTF